The 31 T cell receptor beta chains listed next were all sequenced from one sample in a study of T cell repertoires in cytomegalovirus infection. Their recognized antigens are unknown. TCRdb re-called the reads with MiXCR, one entry per CDR3 protein. The table records 900,000 to 950,000 distinct CDR3 sequences, about 33% of them present only once. This specimen was cultured CD8+ T cells from PBMCs, taken from culture after CMV antigen stimulation. The receptors derive from a human donor in good health (CMV status not recorded). Some clones in this sample may be carry-over from other donors' samples.

The gene calls are TRBV7-4 and TRBJ2-7; tentative D call: TRBD2 (5 bases). Trimming removed 1 base from V and 2 bases from J, with 15 bases in between. CDR3 length equals 16 residues. In germline, CDR1 is SGHVT, CDR2 SQSDAQ. The CDR3 protein is CASSLDPSDWPYEQYF. CDR3 nucleotides: TGTGCCAGCAGCTTAGACCCGTCGGACTGGCCCTACGAGCAGTACTTC.

This clonotype was seen more than once but under ten times. The rearrangement uses TRBV5-1 and TRBJ1-2; 7 bases line up with TRBD1. CDR3 length equals 16 residues. From germline, CDR1 is SGHRS and CDR2 YFSETQ. V shed 3 bases, J shed 0 bases, and the junction held 8 bases outside the gene matches. The CDR3 DNA follows: TGCGCCAGCAGCTCCAAACAGGGGTGGGCTAACTATGGCTACACCTTC. This sequence encodes CASSSKQGWANYGYTF. Looking up the rest from reference TRBV5-1 and TRBJ1-2 gives the full variable domain: KAGVTQTPRYLIKTRGQQVTLSCSPISGHRSVSWYQQTPGQGLQFLFEYFSETQRNKGNFPGRFSGRQFSNSRSEMNVSTLELGDSALYLCASSSKQGWANYGYTFGSGTRLTVV.

This clonotype was seen a few times. This chain joins TRBV27 and TRBJ2-1, with 11 nucleotides matching TRBD2. Germline V CDR1 and CDR2: MNHEY, SMNVEV (reference sequence). J gave up 6 bases and V 0 bases, and 1 base lay outside the gene matches. The CDR3 has 15 residues. Written as DNA, the CDR3 is TGTGCCAGCAGTTTATCTAGCGGGGGGGCCAATGAGCAGTTCTTC. This codes for CASSLSSGGANEQFF.

On this clonotype itself: An end of the junction differs from the germline gene, which may be a read error. This chain joins TRBV4-1 and TRBJ1-1; D not certain. Per the germline V gene, CDR1 is MGHRA and CDR2 is YSYEKL. The CDR3 is made up of 15 amino acids. CDR3 sequence (DNA): TGTGCCAGCAGCCAAGATCGCGTCTGGAACCTAGAAGCTTTCTTT. It yields the protein CASSQDRVWNLEAFF.

This clonotype was picked up a small number of times. The chain couples TRBV6-2 or TRBV6-3 to TRBJ2-7; D unclear. CDR1 is MNHEY, CDR2 SVGEGT, per germline. Trimming took off 5 bases at V and 4 bases at J, with 15 bases between the two ends. The CDR3 length is 14 residues. CDR3 sequence reads: CASSRGRFRYEQYV. CDR3 coding DNA: TGTGCCAGCAGTCGCGGACGGTTCAGGTACGAGCAGTACGTC.

This clonotype was seen a handful of times. The chain has TRBV12-3 or TRBV12-4 and TRBJ2-5; 10 bases align to TRBD1. The length of the CDR3 is 16 residues. V shed 4 bases, J shed 1 base, and the junction held 6 bases outside the gene matches. Written as DNA, the CDR3 is TGTGCCAGCAGTTCACGACAGGGGGCTTTCCAAGAGACCCAGTACTTC. This sequence encodes CASSSRQGAFQETQYF.

This clonotype was seen only a few times. The V and J genes are TRBV12-3 or TRBV12-4 and TRBJ2-5, with TRBD1 identical over 7 bases. V was clipped by 6 bases and J by 4 bases; unmatched bases: 11. The length of the CDR3 is 15 residues. The DNA for the CDR3 is TGTGCCAGCAGACTAGGGGGCGCGTTTAGAGAGACCCAGTACTTC. This gives the protein CASRLGGAFRETQYF.

This clonotype showed up many times. J is TRBJ2-1 and V is TRBV7-6; D possibly corresponds to TRBD1 (5 bases). The CDR3 loop spans 14 amino acids. CDR1 and CDR2 from the germline V gene are SGHVS and FNYEAQ. Trimming pared 0 bases from V and 6 bases from J, leaving 9 bases between. The CDR3 protein is CASSLAGRVNEQFF. DNA of the CDR3: TGTGCCAGCAGCTTAGCGGGCAGGGTCAATGAGCAGTTCTTC. The full variable domain, in which reference TRBV7-6 and TRBJ2-1 provide the parts outside the CDR3, is GAGVSQSPRYKVTKRGQDVALRCDPISGHVSLYWYRQALGQGPEFLTYFNYEAQQDKSGLPNDRFSAERPEGSISTLTIQRTEQRDSAMYRCASSLAGRVNEQFFGPGTRLTVL.

To note about this clonotype: A single base separates this from a much larger clone, so it may be a read error. The chain carries TRBV7-8 and TRBJ1-6, with a tentative D call TRBD1 (6 bases). Trimming took 1 base from V and 0 from J, leaving 7 bases between them. The CDR3 contains 16 residues. Germline loops: CDR1 SGHVS, CDR2 FQNEAQ. In DNA form, the CDR3 reads TGTGCCAGCAGCTTAGAGGACAGCTCCTATAATTCACCCCTCCACTTT. Its protein product is CASSLEDSSYNSPLHF.

The V call is TRBV4-1, the J call TRBJ2-1; no clear D gene. V was cut by 1 base and J by 5 bases, with 9 bases left in between. CDR1 and CDR2 from the germline V gene are MGHRA and YSYEKL. There are 14 residues in the CDR3. The CDR3 spells CASSQVVPNNEQFF. The CDR3 DNA sequence: TGCGCCAGCAGCCAAGTTGTCCCTAACAATGAGCAGTTCTTC.

This clonotype was counted many times. The V call is TRBV6-5, the J call TRBJ1-4; a weak D match, TRBD1 (5 bases). The V and J ends lost 0 bases and 7 bases respectively, with 9 bases between them. CDR3 length equals 14 residues. The V gene's germline CDR1 is MNHEY and CDR2 SVGAGI. The CDR3 region is CASSYSGVGEKLFF. CDR3 nucleotides: TGTGCCAGCAGTTACTCGGGGGTCGGTGAAAAACTGTTTTTT.

This clonotype has more than one count but fewer than ten. The rearrangement links TRBV5-5 to TRBJ1-5, with a tentative D call TRBD1 (6 bases). The CDR3 extends over 15 amino acids. From germline, CDR1 is SGHKS and CDR2 YYEKEE (reference sequence). V was pared by 5 bases and J by 2 bases, with 14 bases between. The CDR3 DNA sequence: TGTGCCAGCAGGTTAGAGGGGGGCCGCAATCAGCCCCAGCATTTT. Protein sequence: CASRLEGGRNQPQHF.

The V and J genes are TRBV6-5 and TRBJ2-3; 7 bases are shared with TRBD2. With 6 bases clipped from V and 1 base from J, the junction kept 7 bases outside the gene matches. CDR1 MNHEY and CDR2 SVGAGI come from the germline V gene. The CDR3 extends over 15 amino acids. Written as DNA, the CDR3 is TGTGCCAGCAGGATCCCCCGGGGGGGCACAGATACGCAGTATTTT. It translates to CASRIPRGGTDTQYF.

The genes are TRBV27 and TRBJ2-1; 8 bases fit TRBD2. CDR3 length equals 14 residues. The J segment lost 4 bases and the V segment lost 10 bases, leaving 9 bases of the junction unmatched. Germline V gives CDR1 MNHEY, CDR2 SMNVEV (reference sequence). This CDR3 is CATRRSGGYNEQFF. The CDR3 DNA reads TGTGCCACCCGGAGGAGCGGGGGTTACAATGAGCAGTTCTTC.

This clonotype has a handful of counts. This sequence joins TRBV6-6 and TRBJ1-6; the D is unclear. The CDR3 is made up of 15 amino acids. The V and J ends lost 5 bases and 7 bases respectively, with 15 bases between them. Germline-derived CDR1 and CDR2 are MNHNY and SVGAGI (reference sequence). CDR3 nucleotides: TGTGCCAGCAGTCTCGATGATTTGGGGAATTCACCCCTCCACTTT. It specifies CASSLDDLGNSPLHF.

In its sample, this clonotype was seen a few times. V and J are TRBV19 and TRBJ1-1; the D gene is possibly TRBD1 (6 bases). CDR1 and CDR2 (germline): LNHDA, SQIVND (reference sequence). The V end lost 4 bases, the J end lost 1 base, and 13 bases lay between the germline ends. The CDR3 runs 15 residues. CDR3 nucleotide sequence: TGTGCCAGTAGTACATGGGGGGGGCAGAACACTGAAGCTTTCTTT. Protein product: CASSTWGGQNTEAFF. Supplemented by reference TRBV19 and TRBJ1-1, the full variable domain reads DGGITQSPKYLFRKEGQNVTLSCEQNLNHDAMYWYRQDPGQGLRLIYYSQIVNDFQKGDIAEGYSVSREKKESFPLTVTSAQKNPTAFYLCASSTWGGQNTEAFFGQGTRLTVV.

This clonotype turned up a few times. This sequence joins TRBV27 and TRBJ1-6, with unresolved D. This CDR3 has 14 residues. Germline CDR1 reads MNHEY; CDR2 reads SMNVEV (reference sequence). Trimming stripped 6 bases from V and 7 bases from J, with 13 bases between. The CDR3 region has the DNA TGTGCCAGCAGACCCCTGTTACAGAATTCACCCCTCCACTTT. The encoded protein is CASRPLLQNSPLHF.

This clonotype was recorded many times. The chain employs TRBV7-6 and TRBJ2-6, with 10 bases that match TRBD2. The CDR3 runs 18 residues. Trimming took 3 bases from V and 0 from J; bases not matched to a gene: 5. In germline, CDR1 is SGHVS, CDR2 FNYEAQ. CDR3 coding DNA: TGTGCCAGCAGCTTGGAACTAGCGGGGACCTCTGGGGCCAACGTCCTGACTTTC. This encodes CASSLELAGTSGANVLTF.

J is TRBJ1-1 and V is TRBV5-1; the D gene is possibly TRBD1 (6 bases). The V end lost 3 bases, the J end lost 1 base, and 19 bases lay between the germline ends. Per the germline V gene, CDR1 is SGHRS and CDR2 is YFSETQ. The length of the CDR3 is 17 residues. CDR3 DNA: TGCGCCAGCAGCTACCACCTGCAGGGGCGGCAGAACACTGAAGCTTTCTTT. This encodes CASSYHLQGRQNTEAFF.

The V gene is TRBV5-4, the J gene TRBJ2-1; D perhaps matches TRBD2 (5 bases). From germline, CDR1 is SGHNT and CDR2 YYREEE (reference sequence). The CDR3 has 13 amino acids. V lost 4 bases, J lost 4 bases, and 9 bases lay in between. CDR3 DNA sequence: TGTGCCAGCAGCGGGCCGGGGTACAATGAGCAGTTCTTC. It specifies CASSGPGYNEQFF.

The sample holds many counts of this clonotype. The chain uses TRBV7-8 and TRBJ2-7; no clear D. Trimming took off 3 bases at V and 3 bases at J, with 9 bases between the two ends. This CDR3 has 13 amino acids. Germline values: CDR1 SGHVS, CDR2 FQNEAQ. The CDR3 is CASSLKGRYEQYV. CDR3 DNA: TGTGCCAGCAGCTTGAAAGGGCGCTACGAGCAGTACGTC.

The rearrangement joins TRBV4-3 to TRBJ2-7; D gene uncertain. Per germline, CDR1 LGHNA and CDR2 YSLEER. This CDR3 region has 15 residues. V was shortened by 0 bases and J by 2 bases, with 11 bases between the two germline ends. Here the CDR3 DNA reads TGCGCCAGCAGCCAAGAGACCGGGCGTGCCTACGAGCAGTACGTC. Translated: CASSQETGRAYEQYV.

This clonotype came up many times. The rearrangement joins TRBV6-1 to TRBJ2-5; no firm D call. The CDR3 contains 16 residues. Germline V gene data show CDR1 as MNHNS and CDR2 as SASEGT. Between the trimmed V and J ends, which lost 5 bases and 2 bases, there was a span of 18 bases. CDR3 in amino acids: CASSSAPTTVQETQYF. The CDR3 DNA is TGTGCCAGCAGTTCCGCGCCCACGACTGTACAAGAGACCCAGTACTTC.

V is TRBV5-1 and J is TRBJ2-7, with D maybe TRBD1 (6 bases). The CDR3 totals 12 residues. Germline V gene lookup returns CDR1 SGHRS and CDR2 YFSETQ. Trimming took 5 bases from V and 4 from J, leaving 10 bases between them. Here the CDR3 DNA reads TGCGCCAGCAGTGGACAGATATACGAGCAGTACTTC. Amino acids: CASSGQIYEQYF.

V is TRBV6-6 and J is TRBJ2-7; 8 bases match TRBD1. CDR3 length: 15 amino acids. Per germline, CDR1 MNHNY and CDR2 SVGAGI (reference sequence). With V trimmed by 5 bases and J by 2 bases, 8 bases remained unmatched. The CDR3 loop reads CASSPAGTGTYEQYV. CDR3 nucleotide sequence: TGTGCCAGCAGTCCCGCCGGGACAGGTACCTACGAGCAGTACGTC.

The V gene is TRBV10-3, the J gene TRBJ2-1; TRBD1 aligns across 7 bases. V lost 3 bases to trimming and J lost 1 base; unmatched junction nucleotides: 15. The germline V gene encodes CDR1 ENHRY and CDR2 SYGVKD. The CDR3 runs to 19 residues. For the CDR3, the DNA is TGTGCCATCAGTGAATTAGACAGGGAAGGGGTAAGGTCCTACAATGAGCAGTTCTTC. Translated: CAISELDREGVRSYNEQFF.

This clonotype occurred many times. The gene calls are TRBV7-2 and TRBJ1-4, with TRBD1 as a possible D gene (5 bases). This CDR3 region has 15 residues. Germline assignment: CDR1 SGHTA and CDR2 FQGNSA. Trimming cost V 2 bases and J 5 bases, with 12 bases left between them. The CDR3 DNA sequence: TGTGCCAGCAGCTTATATCTGGGACCAAATGAAAAACTGTTTTTT. Residues: CASSLYLGPNEKLFF.

This clonotype occurred a few times. The chain recombines TRBV10-3 with TRBJ2-5, with D hard to call. Germline CDR1 and CDR2: ENHRY and SYGVKD. Trimming pared 3 bases from V and 5 bases from J, leaving 10 bases between. This CDR3 has 13 residues. The DNA of the CDR3 is TGTGCCATCAGTGATCGGGTTGAGGAGACCCAGTACTTC. Translating gives CAISDRVEETQYF.

This clonotype showed up many times. V and J are TRBV7-6 and TRBJ2-3; unclear D gene. Between the trimmed V and J ends, which lost 2 bases and 0 bases, there was a span of 18 bases. Per germline, CDR1 SGHVS and CDR2 FNYEAQ. This CDR3 comprises 18 residues. The CDR3 coding sequence is TGTGCCAGCAGCTTACGGCCCTTATATTTAACTAGCACAGATACGCAGTATTTT. Protein product: CASSLRPLYLTSTDTQYF.

This clonotype was picked up many times. The J gene is TRBJ2-7, the V gene TRBV7-2, with D maybe TRBD1 (6 bases). The V end was cut by 2 bases, the J end by 2 bases, with 7 bases between. This CDR3 is built from 13 residues. The germline V gene has CDR1 SGHTA and CDR2 FQGNSA. The CDR3 reads CASSLNRAYEQYF. The CDR3 region has the DNA TGTGCCAGCAGCTTAAACAGGGCCTACGAGCAGTACTTC.

This clonotype was counted between two and nine times. This rearrangement joins TRBV7-8 to TRBJ2-3; 7 bases match TRBD1. Germline V gene sequence: CDR1 SGHVS, CDR2 FQNEAQ. There are 16 residues in the CDR3. With V trimmed by 5 bases and J by 0 bases, 8 bases remained unmatched. The CDR3 nucleotides are TGTGCCAGCAGCCCCCTTTGGACAGGCAGCACAGATACGCAGTATTTT. Its protein product is CASSPLWTGSTDTQYF.